This T cell receptor (beta chain) was recovered during a study of blood T cells in healthy people across ages. General observations from the study: Age advanced and TCR beta diversity per million T cells fell, roughly linearly.

A second PCR, run for about 6 to 11 cycles, used a sample-barcoded 5' primer plus a J-beta primer mix. MiXCR, run by TCRdb on the 5' RACE reads, gives a single entry per CDR3 protein. This repertoire shows approximately 320,000 distinct CDR3 sequences, around 27% found once; its top ten account for around 30%. A word on this clonotype: Its antigen is still unknown.

The CDR3 contains 17 residues. Germline values: CDR1 DFQATT, CDR2 SNEGSKA (reference sequence). The germline V and J ends were trimmed by 0 bases and 1 base, with 17 bases remaining between them. The receptor was derived from a woman in her 70s in good health. Sequencing input: blood. This sequence joins TRBV20-1 and TRBJ2-3; perhaps D is TRBD1 or TRBD2 (5 bases each). CDR3 coding DNA: TGCAGTGCTAGAGAGTCCAACAGAGGGGCTGGCACAGATACGCAGTATTTT. Protein sequence: CSARESNRGAGTDTQYF.